Included here is one TCR beta chain sequence, with context. Its antigen is currently unknown. Given a much more abundant clone one base away, this may be a read error. Hyperthyroidism in the patients, aged 18 to 65, was newly diagnosed and under 2 months in duration. Amplification of TCR beta CDR3 regions used RNA as the template. First-round RT-PCR with HTBI primers amplified the TCR CDR3 region. TCRdb processed the multiplex PCR reads anew with MiXCR; each CDR3 protein has one entry. The data contain hundreds of thousands of distinct CDR3 sequences, 46% of them singletons. CDR1 is SQVTM, CDR2 ANQGSEA, per germline. CDR3 length: 12 amino acids. The source of the sample is a study of T cells in Graves' hyperthyroidism and ophthalmopathy. Study results and caveats: Ophthalmopathy and stable hyperthyroidism were separated by a 13 V-J model. Ophthalmopathy prediction by the model preceded onset by a median roughly 6.3 months.

This clonotype originated in a woman aged 18-30 years with Graves' hyperthyroidism. The chain links TRBV29-1 to TRBJ2-5, with 7 bases identical to TRBD1. Sequenced input: peripheral blood or thyroid tissue (not recorded which). CDR3 DNA: TGCGGCGTTAGACAGGGCCGGGAGACCCAGTACTTC. It specifies CGVRQGRETQYF.